This T cell receptor beta chain was found in a study of blood T cell repertoires in COVID-19 (dated by TCRdb to about 2020). At the level of the whole study: Samples from collaborators originated in the United States, Italy and Spain and spanned both the acute and convalescent phases of COVID-19. The material from the prospective study consisted of cDNA or gDNA derived from T cells, B-cell-depleted T cells, or PBMCs. Subjects who had been exposed to COVID-19, were actively infected with it, or had recovered from it provided the deeply sampled blood TCRbeta repertoires that made up the dataset. The repertoires were released in a freely available public database meant as a resource for research on the immune response to SARS-CoV-2. Samples came from the ongoing ImmuneRACE study (first 160 participants) plus 1,254 subjects from 6 global collaborators. A de-identified subject ID, COVID-19 status, age in years and sex were almost always included in the sample metadata. HLA class I and class II types, where available, came from metadata supplied by the sample provider rather than from assay-based typing. Overall study outcomes, separate from this receptor: The amount of clinical and demographic metadata varied by source and participant and was provided uncurated.

In regard to this clone: The target of this receptor is not known. No base-level quality is on record; no much larger clone is a single base apart.

In the prospective study, participants were 18 to 89 years old, resided in around 25 geographic areas of the United States, and were enrolled through a virtual design. Cohort assignment in the prospective study relied on participant-reported clinical history from a screening survey and a study questionnaire. Recovered participants in ImmuneRACE Cohort 3 were defined by two consecutive negative NP/OP PCR tests, clearance by a healthcare professional, or resolution of symptoms. In the prospective study, mobile phlebotomists collected whole blood, serum and a nasopharyngeal or oropharyngeal swab from each participant. Additional blood draws and questionnaires over a 2-month period could optionally be provided by prospective study participants. Before DNA extraction, blood samples from the prospective study were shipped at room temperature or frozen. TCRbeta CDR3 regions were amplified from genomic DNA by means of the immunoSEQ Assay, a bias-controlled multiplex PCR. The authors' pipeline ran thus. The number of nucleated cells in each sample was estimated from the amplification of reference gene primers within the assay. To quantify the absolute abundance of each unique TCRbeta CDR3 rearrangement, sequence reads were collapsed and filtered. For each sample, productive Simpson clonality was calculated by taking the square root of Simpson's diversity index across productive rearrangements. This is the immuneACCESS table as TCRdb keeps it, with only in-frame sequences that have V and J called. A part of the clones is gone; compared with another copy, unresolved V genes explain less than half, and the rest is unexplained. V and J calls and clone size are as listed in that table; D and trimming were resolved from the DNA. This sample is represented by approximately 300,000 clones; under 95% of them were singletons. The ten largest clones take up less than 20% of the sample.

Taken from cysteine to phenylalanine, the CDR3 has 13 residues. The CDR3 DNA has 39 bases and is translated from base 1. The germline V gene encodes CDR1 LNHDA and CDR2 SQIVND (reference sequence). The germline ends are 12 bases apart after V is trimmed by 6 bases and J by 4 bases. Sequenced: PBMCs or T cells enriched from blood (not recorded which). This sequence originates from a woman in her twenties or thirties who had recovered from COVID-19. The chain links TRBV19 with TRBJ1-1; tentative D gene TRBD1, with 6 bases matching. In nucleotides, the sequence is TGTGCCAGTAGGCGGGGGGCCGTCACTGAAGCTTTCTTT. Its coded protein is CASRRGAVTEAFF.